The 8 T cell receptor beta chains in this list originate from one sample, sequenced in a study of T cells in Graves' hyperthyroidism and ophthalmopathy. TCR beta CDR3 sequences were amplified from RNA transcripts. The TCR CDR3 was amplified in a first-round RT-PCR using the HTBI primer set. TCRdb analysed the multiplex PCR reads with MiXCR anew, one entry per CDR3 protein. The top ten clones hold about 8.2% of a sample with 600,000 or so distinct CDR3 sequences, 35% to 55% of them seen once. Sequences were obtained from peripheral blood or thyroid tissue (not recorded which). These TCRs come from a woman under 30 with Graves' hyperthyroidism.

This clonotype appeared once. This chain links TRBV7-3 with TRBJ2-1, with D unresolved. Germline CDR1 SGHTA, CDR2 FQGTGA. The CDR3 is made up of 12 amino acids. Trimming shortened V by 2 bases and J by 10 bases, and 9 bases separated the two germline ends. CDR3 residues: CASSLYMGEQFF. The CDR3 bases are TGTGCCAGCAGCTTATATATGGGAGAGCAGTTCTTC.

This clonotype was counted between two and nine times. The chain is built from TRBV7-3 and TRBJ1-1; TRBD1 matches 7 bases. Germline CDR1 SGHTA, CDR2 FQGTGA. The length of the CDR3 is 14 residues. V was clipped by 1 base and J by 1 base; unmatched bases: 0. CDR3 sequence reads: CASSLRDRNTEAFF. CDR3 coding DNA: TGTGCCAGCAGCTTAAGGGACAGGAACACTGAAGCTTTCTTT.

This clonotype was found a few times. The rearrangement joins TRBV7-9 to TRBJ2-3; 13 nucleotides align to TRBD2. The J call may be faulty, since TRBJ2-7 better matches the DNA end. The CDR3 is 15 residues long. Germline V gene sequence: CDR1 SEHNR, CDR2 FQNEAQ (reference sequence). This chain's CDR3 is CASSLGTSGTDTQYF. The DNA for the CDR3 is TGTGCCAGCAGCTTGGGGACTAGCGGGACGGATACGCAGTACTTC.

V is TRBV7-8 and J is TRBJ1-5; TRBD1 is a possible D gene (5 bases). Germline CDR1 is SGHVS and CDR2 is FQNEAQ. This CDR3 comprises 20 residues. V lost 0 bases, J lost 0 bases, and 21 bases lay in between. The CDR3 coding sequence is TGTGCCAGCAGCTTAGCAAGACCGGGACTGCAAGGGCCTAGCAATCAGCCCCAGCATTTT. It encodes CASSLARPGLQGPSNQPQHF.

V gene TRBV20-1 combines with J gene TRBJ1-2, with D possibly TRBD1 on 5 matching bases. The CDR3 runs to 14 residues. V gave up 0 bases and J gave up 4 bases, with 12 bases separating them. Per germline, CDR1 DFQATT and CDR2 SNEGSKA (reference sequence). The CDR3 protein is CSARDPQGGYGYTF. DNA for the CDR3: TGCAGTGCTAGAGATCCCCAGGGCGGCTATGGCTACACCTTC.

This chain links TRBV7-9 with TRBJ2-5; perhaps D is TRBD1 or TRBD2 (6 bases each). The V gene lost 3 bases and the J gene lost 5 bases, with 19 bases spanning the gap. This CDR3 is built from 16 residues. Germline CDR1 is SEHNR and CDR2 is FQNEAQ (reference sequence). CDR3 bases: TGTGCCAGCAGCTTGTCACCGGGGGCTGGTCAGGAGACCCAGTACTTC. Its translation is CASSLSPGAGQETQYF.

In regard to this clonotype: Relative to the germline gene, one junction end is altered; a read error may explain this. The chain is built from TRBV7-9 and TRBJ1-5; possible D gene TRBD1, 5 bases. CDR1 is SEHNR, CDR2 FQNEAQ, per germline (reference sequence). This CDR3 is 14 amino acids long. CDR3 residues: CASSQDRGISPQPF. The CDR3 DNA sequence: TGTGCCAGCAGCCAAGATCGGGGGATATCGCCCCAGCCTTTT.

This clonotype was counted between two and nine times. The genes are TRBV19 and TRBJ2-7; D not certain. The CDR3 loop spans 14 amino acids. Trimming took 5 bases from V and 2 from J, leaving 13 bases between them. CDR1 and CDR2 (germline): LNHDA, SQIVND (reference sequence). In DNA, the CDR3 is TGTGCCAGTAGTCGTCGGACGGAGACCTACGAGCAGTACTTC. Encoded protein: CASSRRTETYEQYF.